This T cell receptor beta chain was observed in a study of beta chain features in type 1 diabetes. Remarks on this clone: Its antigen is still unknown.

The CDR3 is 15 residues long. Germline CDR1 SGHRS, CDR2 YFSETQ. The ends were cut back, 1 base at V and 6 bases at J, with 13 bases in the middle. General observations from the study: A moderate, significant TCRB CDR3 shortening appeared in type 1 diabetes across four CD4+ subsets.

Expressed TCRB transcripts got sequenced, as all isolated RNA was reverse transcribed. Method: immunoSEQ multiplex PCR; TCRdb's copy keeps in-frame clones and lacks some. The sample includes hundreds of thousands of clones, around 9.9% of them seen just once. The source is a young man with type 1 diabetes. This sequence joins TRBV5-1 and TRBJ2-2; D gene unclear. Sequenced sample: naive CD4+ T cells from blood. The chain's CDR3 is CASSLSAAVPGELFF. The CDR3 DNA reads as TGCGCCAGCAGCTTGTCGGCCGCGGTCCCCGGGGAGCTGTTTTTT.